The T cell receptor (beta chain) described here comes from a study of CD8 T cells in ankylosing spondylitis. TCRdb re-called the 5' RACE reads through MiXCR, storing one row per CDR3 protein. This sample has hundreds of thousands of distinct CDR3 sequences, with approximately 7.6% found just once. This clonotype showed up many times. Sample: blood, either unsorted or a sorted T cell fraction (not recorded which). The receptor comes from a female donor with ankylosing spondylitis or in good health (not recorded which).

CDR3 in DNA: TGCGCCAGCAGCTTGGATCCGGGAGGCCACTACGAGCAGTACTTC. It specifies CASSLDPGGHYEQYF. The chain recombines TRBV5-1 with TRBJ2-7; TRBD2 matches at 7 bases. Germline CDR1 reads SGHRS; CDR2 reads YFSETQ. J was trimmed by 3 bases and V by 0 bases; bases with no gene match: 6. The CDR3 covers 15 residues.